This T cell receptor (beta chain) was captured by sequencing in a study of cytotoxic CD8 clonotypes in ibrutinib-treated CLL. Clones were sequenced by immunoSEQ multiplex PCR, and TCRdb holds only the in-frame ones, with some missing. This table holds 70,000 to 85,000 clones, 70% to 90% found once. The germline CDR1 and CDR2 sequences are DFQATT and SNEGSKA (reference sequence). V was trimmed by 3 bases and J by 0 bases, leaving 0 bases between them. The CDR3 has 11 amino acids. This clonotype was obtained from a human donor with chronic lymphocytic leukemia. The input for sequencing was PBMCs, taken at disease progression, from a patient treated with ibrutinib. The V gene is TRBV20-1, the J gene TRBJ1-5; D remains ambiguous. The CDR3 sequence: CSASSNQPQHF. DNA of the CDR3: TGCAGTGCTAGTAGCAATCAGCCCCAGCATTTT.